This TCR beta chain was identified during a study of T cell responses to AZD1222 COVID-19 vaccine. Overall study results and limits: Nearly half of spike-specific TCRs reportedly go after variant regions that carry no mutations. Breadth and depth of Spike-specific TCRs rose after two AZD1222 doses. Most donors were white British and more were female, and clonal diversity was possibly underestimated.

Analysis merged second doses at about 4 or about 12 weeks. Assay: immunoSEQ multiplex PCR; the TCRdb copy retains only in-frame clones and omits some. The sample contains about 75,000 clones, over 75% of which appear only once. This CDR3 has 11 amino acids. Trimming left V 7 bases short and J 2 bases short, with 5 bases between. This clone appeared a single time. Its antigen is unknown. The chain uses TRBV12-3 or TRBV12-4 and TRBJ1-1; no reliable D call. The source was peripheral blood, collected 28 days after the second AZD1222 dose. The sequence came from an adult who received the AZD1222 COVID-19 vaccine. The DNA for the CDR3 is TGTGCCAGCAAAAGAAACACTGAAGCTTTCTTT. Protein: CASKRNTEAFF.